Shown below are 4 T cell receptor beta chains from a single sample sequenced in a study of spatial heterogeneity in lung cancer. TCRdb reprocessed the 5' RACE reads with MiXCR, giving one entry per CDR3 protein. The sample shows roughly 4,000 distinct CDR3 sequences, roughly 25% of them seen only once. The time point is: blood at routine non-recurrence follow-up after resection. The sequenced sample was PBMCs, obtained at follow-up. The receptors here all came from a male donor with early-stage non-small cell lung cancer.

This clonotype was counted a few times. The chain uses TRBV30 and TRBJ1-4; tentative D call: TRBD1 (6 bases). Germline assignment: CDR1 GTSNPN and CDR2 SVGIG (reference sequence). V lost 7 bases and J 8 bases, leaving 14 bases between the germline ends. This CDR3 is built from 12 residues. The CDR3 DNA follows: TGTGCCTCGCGACAGGTGGGAGAAAAACTGTTTTTT. This sequence encodes CASRQVGEKLFF.

The V call is TRBV2, the J call TRBJ1-2; D uncertain. This CDR3 is 13 amino acids long. The V end was cut by 0 bases, the J end by 4 bases, with 6 bases between. CDR1 is SNHLY, CDR2 FYNNEI, per germline. This CDR3 reads CASSEARGYGYTF. The CDR3 bases are TGTGCCAGCAGTGAAGCGCGAGGCTATGGCTACACCTTC. Full variable domain (outside the CDR3, taken from reference TRBV2 and TRBJ1-2): EPEVTQTPSHQVTQMGQEVILRCVPISNHLYFYWYRQILGQKVEFLVSFYNNEISEKSEIFDDQFSVERPDGSNFTLKIRSTKLEDSAMYFCASSEARGYGYTFGSGTRLTVV.

This clonotype was detected only a few times. V usage is TRBV5-1 and J usage is TRBJ2-7; D is perhaps TRBD2 (6 bases). This CDR3 has 14 amino acids. Germline V gene sequence: CDR1 SGHRS, CDR2 YFSETQ. The V end lost 3 bases, the J end lost 0 bases, and 10 bases lay between the germline ends. The CDR3: CASSSGVSSYEQYF. The CDR3 DNA is TGCGCCAGCAGCTCGGGAGTGAGCTCCTACGAGCAGTACTTC.

Within the sample, this clonotype is large. The chain links TRBV7-6 to TRBJ2-3, with D possibly being TRBD1 or TRBD2 (5 bases each). Looked up from germline, CDR1 is SGHVS and CDR2 is FNYEAQ. The CDR3 consists of 14 residues. Between the trimmed V and J ends, which lost 0 bases and 1 base, there was a span of 5 bases. The CDR3 is CASSLAGGTDTQYF. The CDR3 DNA reads as TGTGCCAGCAGCTTAGCGGGGGGCACAGATACGCAGTATTTT. The full variable domain, in which reference TRBV7-6 and TRBJ2-3 provide the parts outside the CDR3, is GAGVSQSPRYKVTKRGQDVALRCDPISGHVSLYWYRQALGQGPEFLTYFNYEAQQDKSGLPNDRFSAERPEGSISTLTIQRTEQRDSAMYRCASSLAGGTDTQYFGPGTRLTVL.